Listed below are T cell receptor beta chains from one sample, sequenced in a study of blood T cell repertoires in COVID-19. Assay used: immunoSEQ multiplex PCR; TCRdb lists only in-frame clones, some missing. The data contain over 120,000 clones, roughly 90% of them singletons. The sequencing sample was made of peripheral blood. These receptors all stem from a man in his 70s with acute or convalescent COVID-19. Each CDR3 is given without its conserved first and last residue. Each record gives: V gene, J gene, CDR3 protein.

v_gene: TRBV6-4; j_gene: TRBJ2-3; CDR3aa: ASSDSEGGGTDTQY
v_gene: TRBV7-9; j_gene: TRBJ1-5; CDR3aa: ASSLAAGVHQPQH
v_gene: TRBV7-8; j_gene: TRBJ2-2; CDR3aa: ASSHKDNTNTGELF
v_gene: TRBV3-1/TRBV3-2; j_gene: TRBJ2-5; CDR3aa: ASSLKGGRETQY
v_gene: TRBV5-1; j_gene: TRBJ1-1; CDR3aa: ASSFRGSWGTEAF
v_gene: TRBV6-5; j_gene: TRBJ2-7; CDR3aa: ASSSSTGGYEQY
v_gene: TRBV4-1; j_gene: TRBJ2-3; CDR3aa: ASSQNPGQGTDTQY
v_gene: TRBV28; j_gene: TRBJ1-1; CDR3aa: ASSNEGQGNTEAF
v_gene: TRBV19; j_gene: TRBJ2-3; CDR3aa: ASSTPGQGPADTQY
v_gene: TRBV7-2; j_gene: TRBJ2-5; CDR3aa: ASSSPLSGTQY
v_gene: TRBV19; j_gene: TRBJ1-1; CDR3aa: ASSTYAGNTEAF
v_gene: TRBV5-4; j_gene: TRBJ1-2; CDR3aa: ASSLYSGFDGYT
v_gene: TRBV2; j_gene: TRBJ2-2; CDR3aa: ASSLNGGELF
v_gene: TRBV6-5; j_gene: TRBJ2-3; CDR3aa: ASSYSAGGNVDTQY
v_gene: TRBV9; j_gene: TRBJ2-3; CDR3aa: ASSPRLAGVADTQY
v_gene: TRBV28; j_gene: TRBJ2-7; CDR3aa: ASIDSRERYEQY
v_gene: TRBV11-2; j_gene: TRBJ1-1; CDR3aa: ASSLDMQAKLNTEAF
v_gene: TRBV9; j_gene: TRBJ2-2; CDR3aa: ASSPQGTSGRAWDTGELF
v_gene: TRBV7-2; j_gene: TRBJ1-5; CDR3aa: ASSLSRYQPQH
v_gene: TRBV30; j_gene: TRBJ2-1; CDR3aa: AWSYGGGYNEQF
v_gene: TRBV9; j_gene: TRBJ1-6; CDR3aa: ASSPPGNHNSPLH
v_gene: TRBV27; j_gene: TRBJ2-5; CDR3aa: ASSAVPGGETQY
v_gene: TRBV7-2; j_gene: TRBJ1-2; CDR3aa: ASSLATPNRGEWYGYT
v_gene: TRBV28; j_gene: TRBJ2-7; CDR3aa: ASSLSPTSYEQY
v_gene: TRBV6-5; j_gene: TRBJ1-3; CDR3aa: ASRSSTGADTIY
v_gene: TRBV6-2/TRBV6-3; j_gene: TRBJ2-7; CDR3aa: ASSPGTGGQSNEQY
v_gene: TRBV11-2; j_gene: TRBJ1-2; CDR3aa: ASSLPNQGARGYT
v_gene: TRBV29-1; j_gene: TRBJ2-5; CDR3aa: SVAPGETQY
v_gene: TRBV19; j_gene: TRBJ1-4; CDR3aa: ASSASGTGNEKLF
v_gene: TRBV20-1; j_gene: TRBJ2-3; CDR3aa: SASTSGGTTDTQY
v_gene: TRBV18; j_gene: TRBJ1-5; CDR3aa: ASSPGQGGSNQPQH
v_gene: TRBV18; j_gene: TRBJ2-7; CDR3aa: ASSPPVQGSYEQY
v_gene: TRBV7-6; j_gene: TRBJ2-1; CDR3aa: ASSLTSGGYNEQF
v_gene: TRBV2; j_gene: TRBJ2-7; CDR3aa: ASTPRPQGTTYEQY
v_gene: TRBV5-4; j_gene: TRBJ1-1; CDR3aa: ASGGRNTEAF
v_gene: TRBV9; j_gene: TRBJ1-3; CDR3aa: ASSVDQGTGNTIY
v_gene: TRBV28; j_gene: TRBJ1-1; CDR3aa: ASTLPDRNTEAF
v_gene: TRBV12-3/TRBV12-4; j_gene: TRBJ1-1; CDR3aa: ASSLLRDTEAF
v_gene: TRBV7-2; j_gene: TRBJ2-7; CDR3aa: ASSPLVEQY
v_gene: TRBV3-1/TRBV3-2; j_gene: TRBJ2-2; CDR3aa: ASSQDLGRDRDLSGELF
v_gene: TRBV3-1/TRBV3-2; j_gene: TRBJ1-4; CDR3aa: ASSQDGRGREKLF
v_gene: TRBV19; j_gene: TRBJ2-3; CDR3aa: ASSIVRRSGTDTQY
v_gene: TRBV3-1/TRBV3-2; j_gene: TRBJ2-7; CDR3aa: ASSQDAGGYNEQY
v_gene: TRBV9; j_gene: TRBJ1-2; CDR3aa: ASSAPRGGRGNTNYGYT
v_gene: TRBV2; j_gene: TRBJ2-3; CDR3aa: ASTMQADTQY
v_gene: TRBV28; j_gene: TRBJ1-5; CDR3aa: ASSLWEGAQPQH
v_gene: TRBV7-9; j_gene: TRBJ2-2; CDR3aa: ASSLKDSGELF
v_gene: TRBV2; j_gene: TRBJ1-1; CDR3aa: ASSELGSRNTEAF
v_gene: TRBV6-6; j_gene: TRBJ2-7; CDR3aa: ASSWDSYTYEQY
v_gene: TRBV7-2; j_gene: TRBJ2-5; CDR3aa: ASSQTDTETQY
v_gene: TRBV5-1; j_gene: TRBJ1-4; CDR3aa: ASSLVSGLEEKLF
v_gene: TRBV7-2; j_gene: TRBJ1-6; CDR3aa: ASSLRSARWSADNSPLH
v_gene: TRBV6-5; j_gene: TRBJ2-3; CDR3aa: ASSQLAASTDTQY
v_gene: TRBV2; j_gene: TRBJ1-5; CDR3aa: ASSELGADSNQPQH
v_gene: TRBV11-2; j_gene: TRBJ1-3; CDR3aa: ASSLGSFSGNTIY
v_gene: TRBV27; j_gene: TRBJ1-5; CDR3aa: ASSLGGARQPQH
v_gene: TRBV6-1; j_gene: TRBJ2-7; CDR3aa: ASSDAARLAGARGQY
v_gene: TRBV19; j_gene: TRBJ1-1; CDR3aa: ASSTRRQGAPTEAF
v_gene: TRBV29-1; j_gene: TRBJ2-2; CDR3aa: SVRTQTDTGELF
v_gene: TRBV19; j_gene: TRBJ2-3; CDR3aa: ASSIAGSGGLSTDTQY